This T cell receptor beta chain was obtained from a study of OX40 agonist ivuxolimab in advanced cancers. Background on the whole study: Ivuxolimab was a fully human IgG2 agonistic monoclonal antibody targeting the costimulatory receptor OX40 (CD134). Intravenous ivuxolimab was administered to patients every 2 weeks at six dose levels: 0.01, 0.1, 0.3, 1.5, 3 and 10 mg/kg. Among the approximately 50 dose-escalation patients, 19 had hepatocellular carcinoma, around 15 melanoma, 9 renal cell carcinoma and 9 head and neck cancer. A male proportion of 82.7% and a mean age of roughly 58 years, ranging from about 20 to 85, were recorded for the dose-escalation cohort. Patients were allowed to have had prior anti-PD-1, anti-PD-L1 or anti-CTLA-4 therapy, and 30% to 50% of the dose-escalation patients had previously received checkpoint inhibitors. Three dose-escalation patients achieved partial responses, one with hepatocellular carcinoma and two with cutaneous melanoma. The purpose of peripheral TCRbeta sequencing was to test whether ivuxolimab changed TCR sequence diversity and led to clonal T-cell expansion. The paper reports the monotherapy dose-escalation portion (N of about 50 patients) of the phase I ivuxolimab trial.

For sequencing of the TCRbeta CDR3 region, genomic DNA was extracted from the sorted cells. TCRbeta CDR3 regions were sequenced using the immunoSEQ Assay. TCRdb stores this immuneACCESS table with in-frame sequences only. Part of the clones is absent; in the studies checked, under half of the shortfall reflects unresolved V genes, and no reason is known for the rest. The sample table contains 60,000 to 80,000 clones; only one count was recorded for about 94% of them. The ten largest clonotypes hold 0.4% to 0.5% of the sample. Patients with autoimmune disease history or receiving systemic immunosuppression were excluded from the trial. Peripheral blood for TCR sequencing was collected from all dose cohorts at baseline, on cycle 4 day 1, and on cycle 7 day 1. The samples were drawn from a first-in-human, open-label, multicenter phase I dose-escalation trial of ivuxolimab. Adults with locally advanced or metastatic melanoma, renal cell carcinoma, hepatocellular carcinoma or head and neck squamous cell carcinoma were enrolled in the trial. Before TCR sequencing, CD4+ T cells and CD8+ T cells were sorted from peripheral blood as separate populations.

Remarks on this clone: The specificity of this receptor is unknown. No much larger clone is present one base from it, and per-base qualities are unavailable.

Reading from cysteine to phenylalanine, the CDR3 counts 14 amino acids. Only the CDR3 DNA is retained, 42 bases long and in frame from the first base. Based on the germline V gene, the CDR1 and CDR2 sequences are SGHRS and YFSETQ. V is cut by 1 base and J by 0 bases, and the space between the germline ends is 7 bases. Study-wide conclusions, independent of this receptor: The antigen specificity of the peripheral T cells that underwent clonal expansion was not determined. Low levels of normalized T-cell clonal expansion were also seen in some nonresponding patients. In partial responders in the 0.1-3.0 mg/kg groups, normalized peripheral clonal expansion was found to be among the lowest, especially among CD8+ T cells. After ivuxolimab, more expanded clones were found on average in CD8+ T cells than in CD4+ T cells. At doses of 0.1 to 3.0 mg/kg, clonal expansion of both CD4+ and CD8+ blood T cells was observed from baseline to week 6.

The chain is made from TRBV5-1 and TRBJ1-1, with the D segment identity uncertain. The input for sequencing was CD4+ or CD8+ T cells sorted from blood, taken in a trial of the OX40 agonist ivuxolimab. The source of this sequence is an adult with an advanced solid tumor such as melanoma, head and neck, liver or kidney cancer. This receptor carries the CDR3 CASSLTEMNTEAFF. The sequenced DNA: TGCGCCAGCAGCTTGACAGAGATGAACACTGAAGCTTTCTTT.